Following are 30 T cell receptor beta chains from one sample sequenced in a study of shared clonotypes between healthy human individuals. In the naive CD8 group, cells lacked CD45RO and were positively selected for CCR7, so terminally differentiated effector memory CD45RA+ cells were left out. TCRdb keeps only in-frame clones here, not all; method: immunoSEQ multiplex PCR. Among about 1.9 million clones listed, 90% to 95% were seen once. Material: naive CD8+ T cells from PBMCs. These receptors all stem from a man aged 18 to 35 in good health. Some clones in this sample may be carry-over from other donors' samples.

This clone was detected only once. The genes are TRBV6-6 and TRBJ2-1, with 9 bases aligning to TRBD2. This CDR3 contains 16 residues. Trimming at V came to 5 bases and at J to 2 bases, leaving 7 bases not matched to a gene. CDR1 and CDR2 (germline): MNHNY, SVGAGI (reference sequence). The CDR3 DNA sequence: TGTGCCAGCAGTCCCACAGCGGGAGGAACCTACAATGAGCAGTTCTTC. It specifies CASSPTAGGTYNEQFF.

V is TRBV9 and J is TRBJ1-1, with 12 bases that match TRBD1. With V trimmed by 3 bases and J by 6 bases, 9 bases remained unmatched. This CDR3 is 16 amino acids long. Germline lookup yields CDR1 SGDLS and CDR2 YYNGEE. The CDR3 coding sequence is TGTGCCAGCAGCGGAGGGACAGGGGGCGCGATGCCTGAAGCTTTCTTT. Its translation is CASSGGTGGAMPEAFF.

The V gene is TRBV9, the J gene TRBJ2-1; 11 bases are a match to TRBD2. The ends lost 5 bases at V and 7 bases at J; junction bases unmatched: 8. Germline lookup yields CDR1 SGDLS and CDR2 YYNGEE. The CDR3 consists of 15 residues. The CDR3 here is CASRSERTSGNEQFF. The CDR3 DNA follows: TGTGCCAGCAGATCAGAACGGACTAGCGGGAATGAGCAGTTCTTC.

This chain uses TRBV5-5 with TRBJ2-7; D call uncertain. The CDR3 covers 16 residues. V was clipped by 0 bases and J by 5 bases, with 18 bases between them. Germline loops: CDR1 SGHKS, CDR2 YYEKEE (reference sequence). The CDR3 here is CASSLEALNPRDEQYF. DNA for the CDR3: TGTGCCAGCAGCTTGGAAGCGCTGAACCCACGGGACGAGCAGTACTTC.

The rearrangement uses TRBV28 and TRBJ1-5; TRBD1 matches at 9 bases. From germline, CDR1 is MDHEN and CDR2 SYDVKM. The J segment lost 0 bases and the V segment lost 6 bases, leaving 15 bases of the junction unmatched. The CDR3 runs 19 residues. The CDR3 is CASRDWDRDETDSNQPQHF. The CDR3 DNA reads as TGTGCCAGCAGAGATTGGGACAGGGACGAAACTGATAGCAATCAGCCCCAGCATTTT.

V and J are TRBV19 and TRBJ2-5; D call uncertain. CDR3 length: 13 residues. The germline CDR1 and CDR2 sequences are LNHDA and SQIVND (reference sequence). The V end was cut by 5 bases, the J end by 1 base, with 8 bases between. The CDR3 is CASSSRLQETQYF. The DNA of the CDR3 is TGTGCCAGTAGTTCGAGACTCCAAGAGACCCAGTACTTC.

This chain uses TRBV5-6 with TRBJ2-3; tentative D call: TRBD1 (5 bases). The germline CDR1 and CDR2 sequences are SGHDT and YYEEEE. With 0 bases removed from V and 0 bases from J, the gap between germline ends came to 11 bases. The CDR3 length is 16 residues. The CDR3 protein is CASSLGLTVSTDTQYF. The CDR3 nucleotides are TGTGCCAGCAGCTTGGGACTGACAGTTAGCACAGATACGCAGTATTTT. Supplemented by reference TRBV5-6 and TRBJ2-3, the full variable domain reads DAGVTQSPTHLIKTRGQQVTLRCSPKSGHDTVSWYQQALGQGPQFIFQYYEEEERQRGNFPDRFSGHQFPNYSSELNVNALLLGDSALYLCASSLGLTVSTDTQYFGPGTRLTVL.

The chain has TRBV28 and TRBJ2-2, with 14 nucleotides matching TRBD2. The CDR3 consists of 17 residues. The V gene's germline CDR1 is MDHEN and CDR2 SYDVKM. With V trimmed by 5 bases and J by 4 bases, 6 bases remained unmatched. The CDR3 spells CASSPLGLAGVTGELFF. In nucleotides, the CDR3 is TGTGCCAGCAGTCCATTGGGACTAGCGGGAGTCACCGGGGAGCTGTTTTTT. Combining the CDR3 with reference TRBV28 and TRBJ2-2 gives the whole variable domain DVKVTQSSRYLVKRTGEKVFLECVQDMDHENMFWYRQDPGLGLRLIYFSYDVKMKEKGDIPEGYSVSREKKERFSLILESASTNQTSMYLCASSPLGLAGVTGELFFGEGSRLTVL.

Turning to this clone: At the DNA level, this CDR3 is encoded by other sequences in the same sample as well. The rearrangement joins TRBV27 to TRBJ1-1; tentative D call: TRBD1 (6 bases). The CDR3 consists of 13 residues. CDR1 is MNHEY, CDR2 SMNVEV, per germline (reference sequence). The V gene lost 6 bases and the J gene lost 4 bases, with 12 bases spanning the gap. This CDR3 is CASSLGGLTEAFF. The CDR3 bases are TGTGCCAGCAGCCTAGGGGGGCTCACTGAAGCTTTCTTT.

V is TRBV27 and J is TRBJ2-3, with unresolved D. Per germline, CDR1 MNHEY and CDR2 SMNVEV (reference sequence). Trimming removed 8 bases from V and 6 bases from J, with 15 bases in between. The CDR3 totals 13 residues. CDR3 DNA sequence: TGTGCCAGCTGTAGTTATGCGGCGGATACGCAGTATTTT. The encoded protein is CASCSYAADTQYF.

On this clone itself: The same CDR3 can be traced to other DNA sequences in this sample. The chain couples TRBV7-9 to TRBJ2-2; no firm D call. The CDR3 consists of 11 residues. Germline V lookup: CDR1 SEHNR, CDR2 FQNEAQ (reference sequence). V lost 5 bases and J lost 7, with 5 bases in between. CDR3 region: CASSRNGELFF. The DNA of the CDR3 is TGTGCCAGCAGCCGAAACGGGGAGCTGTTTTTT.

Concerning this clone: Other DNA sequences in this sample translate to the same CDR3. This chain links TRBV28 with TRBJ1-5; D unresolved. The CDR3 contains 15 residues. From germline, CDR1 is MDHEN and CDR2 SYDVKM. Deletions cut 0 bases from V and 0 bases from J, with 6 bases between. CDR3 loop: CASSLWGDSNQPQHF. The CDR3 DNA sequence: TGTGCCAGCAGTTTATGGGGAGATAGCAATCAGCCCCAGCATTTT.

The chain combines TRBV27 with TRBJ1-2; tentative D call: TRBD1 (5 bases). This CDR3 is 13 amino acids long. The V and J ends lost 3 bases and 6 bases respectively, with 11 bases between them. CDR1 is MNHEY and CDR2 is SMNVEV in the germline V gene (reference sequence). CDR3 nucleotide sequence: TGTGCCAGCAGTTTGTTGGGGACTGATGGCTACACCTTC. Encoded protein: CASSLLGTDGYTF.

CDR3 nucleotide sequence: TGTGCCAGCAGTTCGTGGGGGTTTGAGGAAGCAGATACGCAGTATTTT. It is translated as CASSSWGFEEADTQYF. The chain combines TRBV6-5 with TRBJ2-3; either TRBD1 or TRBD2 may supply D (5 bases each). V lost 4 bases and J lost 4, with 18 bases in between. Germline loops: CDR1 MNHEY, CDR2 SVGAGI. The CDR3 has 16 residues.

With regard to this clone: Other DNA variants within this sample encode the same CDR3. This sequence joins TRBV29-1 and TRBJ2-7; 7 bases align to TRBD1. Germline V CDR1 and CDR2: SQVTM, ANQGSEA. CDR3 length: 11 amino acids. Trimming took 3 bases from V and 7 from J; bases not matched to a gene: 3. The CDR3 reads CSVDRGMEQYF. In nucleotides, the CDR3 is TGCAGCGTTGACAGGGGGATGGAGCAGTACTTC.

For the CDR3, the DNA is TGTGCCAGCAGCTCAGTGGGGTCTAGCGGGAGGAGGGATGAGCAGTTCTTC. It specifies CASSSVGSSGRRDEQFF. The rearrangement links TRBV4-2 to TRBJ2-1; 11 nucleotides line up with TRBD2. Losses at the gene ends were 5 bases for V and 8 bases for J; bases not matched to a gene: 14. This CDR3 is built from 17 residues. Germline CDR1 and CDR2: LGHNA and YNFKEQ.

This chain joins TRBV19 and TRBJ2-1; the D gene could be TRBD1 or TRBD2 (6 bases each). Trimming shortened V by 3 bases and J by 7 bases, and 13 bases separated the two germline ends. Germline V gives CDR1 LNHDA, CDR2 SQIVND (reference sequence). CDR3 length equals 14 residues. CDR3 protein: CASSMAPGANEQFF. For the CDR3, the DNA is TGTGCCAGTAGTATGGCCCCGGGGGCTAATGAGCAGTTCTTC.

This rearrangement joins TRBV28 to TRBJ2-1, with 9 bases matching TRBD2. The germline V gene encodes CDR1 MDHEN and CDR2 SYDVKM. CDR3 size: 18 residues. V lost 5 bases and J lost 3; bases outside the gene matches: 14. In nucleotides, the CDR3 is TGTGCCAGCAGTCCCCAGGATTGGGGACTAGCAGTCTACAATGAGCAGTTCTTC. It yields the protein CASSPQDWGLAVYNEQFF.

The chain couples TRBV7-8 to TRBJ2-1; D not certain. With 2 bases removed from V and 2 bases from J, the gap between germline ends came to 1 base. CDR3 length: 12 amino acids. Germline V CDR1 and CDR2: SGHVS, FQNEAQ. Written as DNA, the CDR3 is TGTGCCAGCAGCTTACCCTACAATGAGCAGTTCTTC. Translating it yields CASSLPYNEQFF.

This clone was recorded once. V usage is TRBV7-6 and J usage is TRBJ2-1, with D perhaps TRBD1 (5 bases). This CDR3 is 15 amino acids long. Germline V gene sequence: CDR1 SGHVS, CDR2 FNYEAQ. The germline V and J ends were trimmed by 5 bases and 7 bases, with 18 bases remaining between them. Here the CDR3 DNA reads TGTGCCAGCAGCCTTGCCTACCAGGGTGGGAATGAGCAGTTCTTC. It is translated as CASSLAYQGGNEQFF.

The rearrangement uses TRBV11-3 and TRBJ2-2, with a weak D call TRBD2 (6 bases). The length of the CDR3 is 15 residues. V lost 0 bases and J lost 6, with 11 bases in between. Germline CDR1 is SGHNT and CDR2 is YENEEA. Here the CDR3 reads CASSLEWRDPGELFF. The DNA for the CDR3 is TGTGCCAGCAGCTTAGAATGGCGGGATCCCGGGGAGCTGTTTTTT.

The chain combines TRBV30 with TRBJ1-1; a possible D gene is TRBD1 (6 bases). Trimming took off 2 bases at V and 4 bases at J, with 14 bases between the two ends. The CDR3 length is 14 residues. The germline CDR1 and CDR2 sequences are GTSNPN and SVGIG (reference sequence). The CDR3 coding sequence is TGTGCCTGGAGTTATTGGGGGCCGAGCACTGAAGCTTTCTTT. This gives the protein CAWSYWGPSTEAFF.

The rearrangement uses TRBV28 and TRBJ2-3; D is possibly TRBD2 (5 bases). The germline CDR1 and CDR2 sequences are MDHEN and SYDVKM. Trimming pared 3 bases from V and 0 bases from J, leaving 13 bases between. CDR3 size: 16 residues. The CDR3 loop is CASSLGGQPSTDTQYF. The CDR3 DNA reads TGTGCCAGCAGTTTGGGCGGGCAGCCTAGCACAGATACGCAGTATTTT.

This chain joins TRBV7-9 and TRBJ1-2, with unresolved D. CDR1 is SEHNR, CDR2 FQNEAQ, per germline (reference sequence). The V gene lost 5 bases and the J gene lost 8 bases, with 15 bases spanning the gap. The CDR3 loop spans 13 amino acids. CDR3 in amino acids: CASSREGMGGYTF. CDR3 nucleotide sequence: TGTGCCAGCAGCAGAGAGGGCATGGGGGGCTACACCTTC.

The rearrangement joins TRBV20-1 to TRBJ1-1, with D tentatively TRBD1 (5 bases). V was clipped by 5 bases and J by 7 bases, with 11 bases between them. CDR3 size: 11 residues. Germline CDR1 is DFQATT and CDR2 is SNEGSKA (reference sequence). The CDR3 spells CSAFPGGEAFF. The DNA for the CDR3 is TGCAGTGCTTTTCCGGGGGGTGAAGCTTTCTTT.

V and J are TRBV5-1 and TRBJ1-1, with 10 bases matching TRBD1. The V and J ends lost 2 bases and 6 bases, in that order; junction bases with no gene match: 4. This CDR3 comprises 14 residues. Germline loops: CDR1 SGHRS, CDR2 YFSETQ. Here the CDR3 DNA reads TGCGCCAGCAGCTTCTGGACAGGGGGGTCTGAAGCTTTCTTT. This translates into CASSFWTGGSEAFF.

V and J are TRBV28 and TRBJ2-2; D unclear. V shed 6 bases and J shed 5 bases, with 13 bases lying between them. CDR1 MDHEN and CDR2 SYDVKM come from the germline V gene. This CDR3 contains 14 residues. The CDR3 protein is CASSHTLSTGELFF. DNA for the CDR3: TGTGCCAGCAGCCATACTCTTAGTACCGGGGAGCTGTTTTTT.

This chain uses TRBV5-1 with TRBJ2-1, with D hard to call. Germline V gene sequence: CDR1 SGHRS, CDR2 YFSETQ. The V end lost 0 bases, the J end lost 6 bases, and 7 bases lay between the germline ends. This CDR3 has 13 amino acids. CDR3 loop: CASSLGPPNEQFF. In nucleotides, the CDR3 is TGCGCCAGCAGCTTGGGACCACCCAATGAGCAGTTCTTC.

The genes are TRBV27 and TRBJ2-3; 12 bases fit TRBD2. This CDR3 contains 15 residues. The V gene's germline CDR1 is MNHEY and CDR2 SMNVEV (reference sequence). J gave up 5 bases and V 4 bases, and 4 bases lay outside the gene matches. The CDR3 loop reads CASSSLAGGKDTQYF. The CDR3 DNA reads TGTGCCAGCAGTTCCCTAGCGGGAGGGAAAGATACGCAGTATTTT.

The rearrangement joins TRBV4-3 to TRBJ1-1; D call uncertain. V was trimmed by 1 base and J by 0 bases, leaving 9 bases between them. This CDR3 is built from 15 residues. CDR1 and CDR2 (germline): LGHNA, YSLEER. CDR3 nucleotide sequence: TGCGCCAGCAGCCAAGCTCGAGGATTGAACACTGAAGCTTTCTTT. The encoded protein is CASSQARGLNTEAFF.